The 23 T cell receptor beta chains below were found in one sample sequenced in a study of T cells in tumors after PD-1 blockade. TCRdb's table, derived via immunoSEQ multiplex PCR, lists solely in-frame clones and lacks some. The sample consists of 55,000 to 65,000 clones, over 75% of them appearing once. The sample here was PBMCs, taken before anti-PD-1 treatment. These receptors came from a human donor with basal cell carcinoma.

The chain recombines TRBV19 with TRBJ1-2; no clear D. Germline V lookup: CDR1 LNHDA, CDR2 SQIVND (reference sequence). Trimming shortened V by 3 bases and J by 2 bases, and 7 bases separated the two germline ends. The CDR3 sequence is 13 residues long. CDR3 coding DNA: TGTGCCAGTAGTATGCAGCCCAACTATGGCTACACCTTC. Translated, it gives CASSMQPNYGYTF.

The V call is TRBV9, the J call TRBJ1-1; TRBD1 might be the D (6 bases). The CDR3 is 15 amino acids. The germline V gene encodes CDR1 SGDLS and CDR2 YYNGEE. V lost 3 bases, J lost 0 bases, and 12 bases lay in between. The CDR3 is CASSATTGLNTEAFF. CDR3 nucleotides: TGTGCCAGCAGCGCCACGACAGGTTTGAACACTGAAGCTTTCTTT.

This clone was detected a few times. The chain recombines TRBV5-1 with TRBJ1-1, with D maybe TRBD1 (6 bases). CDR1 and CDR2 from the germline V gene are SGHRS and YFSETQ. V lost 6 bases and J lost 4, with 16 bases in between. The CDR3 is made up of 14 amino acids. The CDR3 reads CASKWGRGVTEAFF. The CDR3 DNA reads as TGCGCCAGCAAATGGGGCAGGGGAGTCACTGAAGCTTTCTTT. Full variable domain (outside the CDR3, taken from reference TRBV5-1 and TRBJ1-1): KAGVTQTPRYLIKTRGQQVTLSCSPISGHRSVSWYQQTPGQGLQFLFEYFSETQRNKGNFPGRFSGRQFSNSRSEMNVSTLELGDSALYLCASKWGRGVTEAFFGQGTRLTVV.

The chain combines TRBV30 with TRBJ2-7, with TRBD1 matching 7 bases. The CDR3 extends over 14 amino acids. After removal of 2 bases from V and 1 base from J, the junction contained 5 bases not matched to a gene. Looked up from germline, CDR1 is GTSNPN and CDR2 is SVGIG (reference sequence). CDR3 sequence: CAWSRNRGSYEQYF. CDR3 coding DNA: TGTGCCTGGAGTAGGAACAGGGGATCCTACGAGCAGTACTTC.

This clone was seen only a few times. V gene TRBV19 combines with J gene TRBJ1-5; unclear D gene. V was pared by 3 bases and J by 6 bases, with 9 bases between. CDR1 LNHDA and CDR2 SQIVND come from the germline V gene (reference sequence). The CDR3 is 13 residues long. CDR3 DNA sequence: TGTGCCAGTAGTATCATGGGGAGTCAGCCCCAGCATTTT. It yields the protein CASSIMGSQPQHF.

The chain uses TRBV12-5 and TRBJ2-7, with D maybe TRBD1 (6 bases). There are 14 residues in the CDR3. Germline V gene sequence: CDR1 LGHNT, CDR2 FRNRAP. Trimming left V 2 bases short and J 7 bases short, with 15 bases between. In nucleotides, the CDR3 is TGTGCTAGTGGTTTGATTCAGGGGTTTGGAGAGCAGTACTTC. Translation: CASGLIQGFGEQYF.

The chain has TRBV18 and TRBJ1-6, with D possibly matching TRBD1 (5 bases). Trimming shortened V by 2 bases and J by 3 bases, and 8 bases separated the two germline ends. The CDR3 is 15 amino acids. The germline CDR1 and CDR2 sequences are KGHSH and LQKENI. CDR3 protein: CASSPGTDYNSPLHF. CDR3 nucleotide sequence: TGTGCCAGCTCACCAGGGACGGACTATAATTCACCCCTCCACTTT. The complete variable domain, with remaining parts taken from reference TRBV18 and TRBJ1-6, reads NAGVMQNPRHLVRRRGQEARLRCSPMKGHSHVYWYRQLPEEGLKFMVYLQKENIIDESGMPKERFSAEFPKEGPSILRIQQVVRGDSAAYFCASSPGTDYNSPLHFGNGTRLTVT.

The chain uses TRBV5-4 and TRBJ1-1; 7 bases are shared with TRBD1. CDR3 length: 14 residues. Trimming at V came to 4 bases and at J to 3 bases, leaving 6 bases not matched to a gene. CDR1 SGHNT and CDR2 YYREEE come from the germline V gene (reference sequence). Written as DNA, the CDR3 is TGTGCCAGCAGCCCCCAAGGGACAGACACTGAAGCTTTCTTT. It is translated as CASSPQGTDTEAFF.

This chain connects TRBV20-1 to TRBJ1-6; the D is unclear. CDR3 length: 16 amino acids. Germline CDR1 reads DFQATT; CDR2 reads SNEGSKA (reference sequence). Trimming cost V 3 bases and J 7 bases, with 19 bases left between them. The CDR3 here is CSASRAQPDGNSPLHF. The CDR3, as DNA: TGCAGTGCTAGTAGGGCTCAACCCGATGGAAATTCACCCCTCCACTTT.

The chain couples TRBV10-3 to TRBJ2-1; 14 bases fit TRBD2. Germline CDR1 reads ENHRY; CDR2 reads SYGVKD. The J segment lost 9 bases and the V segment lost 9 bases, leaving 4 bases of the junction unmatched. The CDR3 contains 13 residues. The CDR3 DNA is TGTGCCATTACCGGGACTAGCGGGGGTGAGCAGTTCTTC. Protein product: CAITGTSGGEQFF.

The V gene is TRBV6-1, the J gene TRBJ2-5; 7 bases agree with TRBD1. Trimming removed 3 bases from V and 5 bases from J; junction bases left unmatched: 0. This CDR3 comprises 12 residues. From germline, CDR1 is MNHNS and CDR2 SASEGT. CDR3 nucleotides: TGTGCCAGCAGTGACAGGGGGGAGACCCAGTACTTC. Translation gives CASSDRGETQYF.

The V and J genes are TRBV11-3 and TRBJ2-2, with D tentatively TRBD1 or TRBD2 (5 bases each). CDR3 length equals 14 residues. With 7 bases removed from V and 2 bases from J, the gap between germline ends came to 11 bases. CDR1 is SGHNT and CDR2 is YENEEA in the germline V gene. The CDR3 reads CASKPGPNTGELFF. In DNA, the CDR3 is TGTGCCAGCAAGCCGGGACCCAACACCGGGGAGCTGTTTTTT.

This chain links TRBV7-9 with TRBJ1-1; maybe TRBD1 (5 bases). This CDR3 has 14 residues. Germline CDR1 reads SEHNR; CDR2 reads FQNEAQ (reference sequence). The V end was cut by 5 bases, the J end by 5 bases, with 15 bases between. CDR3 sequence: CASSIIGTRTEAFF. Written as DNA, the CDR3 is TGTGCCAGCAGCATAATAGGGACTCGGACTGAAGCTTTCTTT.

V and J are TRBV18 and TRBJ2-1, with D possibly TRBD1 on 6 matching bases. The germline V and J ends were trimmed by 2 bases and 3 bases, with 8 bases remaining between them. Germline CDR1 is KGHSH and CDR2 is LQKENI. This CDR3 is built from 14 residues. The chain's CDR3 is CASSPAGVYNEQFF. The CDR3 DNA is TGTGCCAGCTCACCAGCAGGGGTCTACAATGAGCAGTTCTTC. Based on the CDR3 plus reference TRBV18 and TRBJ2-1, the full variable domain is NAGVMQNPRHLVRRRGQEARLRCSPMKGHSHVYWYRQLPEEGLKFMVYLQKENIIDESGMPKERFSAEFPKEGPSILRIQQVVRGDSAAYFCASSPAGVYNEQFFGPGTRLTVL.

The rearrangement joins TRBV2 to TRBJ1-5; weak D call: TRBD1 (6 bases). The CDR3 consists of 16 residues. The V gene's germline CDR1 is SNHLY and CDR2 FYNNEI. Trimming pared 6 bases from V and 5 bases from J, leaving 20 bases between. In DNA form, the CDR3 reads TGTGCCAGCAGCCAGGGGAGGGCAAGGTCCTATCAGCCCCAGCATTTT. This codes for CASSQGRARSYQPQHF. The full variable domain, completed using reference TRBV2 and TRBJ1-5, is EPEVTQTPSHQVTQMGQEVILRCVPISNHLYFYWYRQILGQKVEFLVSFYNNEISEKSEIFDDQFSVERPDGSNFTLKIRSTKLEDSAMYFCASSQGRARSYQPQHFGDGTRLSIL.

The chain uses TRBV6-6 and TRBJ1-5, with unresolved D. The CDR3 is made up of 15 amino acids. The germline CDR1 and CDR2 sequences are MNHNY and SVGAGI (reference sequence). Trimming stripped 8 bases from V and 1 base from J, with 15 bases between. CDR3 DNA sequence: TGTGCCAGCTCACAAAGTGGACCGAGCAATCAGCCCCAGCATTTT. This encodes CASSQSGPSNQPQHF.

The rearrangement links TRBV7-9 to TRBJ2-1; TRBD2 matches 11 bases. The V segment lost 5 bases and the J segment 6 bases; nucleotides outside the gene matches: 18. This CDR3 is 19 amino acids long. Germline values: CDR1 SEHNR, CDR2 FQNEAQ (reference sequence). This CDR3 reads CASSPRLAGSFEGGNEQFF. The DNA of the CDR3 is TGTGCCAGCAGCCCGCGACTAGCGGGGAGCTTCGAGGGAGGCAATGAGCAGTTCTTC. The complete variable domain, with remaining parts taken from reference TRBV7-9 and TRBJ2-1, reads DTGVSQNPRHKITKRGQNVTFRCDPISEHNRLYWYRQTLGQGPEFLTYFQNEAQLEKSRLLSDRFSAERPKGSFSTLEIQRTEQGDSAMYLCASSPRLAGSFEGGNEQFFGPGTRLTVL.

This chain uses TRBV5-6 with TRBJ2-4; 7 bases agree with TRBD1. Germline values: CDR1 SGHDT, CDR2 YYEEEE. The CDR3 runs 13 residues. With 4 bases clipped from V and 8 bases from J, the junction kept 6 bases outside the gene matches. CDR3 sequence reads: CASSPDRAHIQYF. The CDR3 DNA follows: TGTGCCAGCAGCCCTGACAGGGCACACATTCAGTACTTC.

V gene TRBV6-6 combines with J gene TRBJ2-2; 7 nucleotides align to TRBD1. The CDR3 has 14 residues. The germline gives CDR1 MNHNY, CDR2 SVGAGI (reference sequence). Trimming removed 1 base from V and 5 bases from J; junction bases left unmatched: 1. The CDR3 nucleotides read TGTGCCAGCAGTTACTTGACAGGGACCGGGGAGCTGTTTTTT. Encoded protein: CASSYLTGTGELFF.

V is TRBV9 and J is TRBJ2-3; TRBD2 matches at 10 bases. The J segment lost 2 bases and the V segment lost 3 bases, leaving 3 bases of the junction unmatched. This CDR3 contains 15 residues. Looked up from germline, CDR1 is SGDLS and CDR2 is YYNGEE. The DNA of the CDR3 is TGTGCCAGCAGCGAGCGGGGGGGCCCCACAGATACGCAGTATTTT. It yields the protein CASSERGGPTDTQYF.

This clone was detected only a few times. The chain uses TRBV9 and TRBJ1-2; a possible D gene is TRBD1 (6 bases). V gave up 4 bases and J gave up 4 bases, with 14 bases separating them. Germline assignment: CDR1 SGDLS and CDR2 YYNGEE. CDR3 size: 14 residues. CDR3 loop: CASSPLTGTYGYTF. CDR3 nucleotides: TGTGCCAGCAGCCCTCTAACAGGGACCTATGGCTACACCTTC.

V is TRBV29-1 and J is TRBJ1-2; the D is unclear. Germline V gives CDR1 SQVTM, CDR2 ANQGSEA. The CDR3 totals 11 residues. V shed 6 bases and J shed 6 bases, with 11 bases lying between them. The CDR3 region is CSVQGSNGYTF. The CDR3 region has the DNA TGCAGCGTCCAAGGGAGTAATGGCTACACCTTC.

V and J are TRBV6-5 and TRBJ2-7; TRBD1 aligns across 10 bases. Trimming at V came to 6 bases and at J to 4 bases, leaving 6 bases not matched to a gene. Germline CDR1 and CDR2: MNHEY and SVGAGI. The CDR3 covers 14 residues. The chain's CDR3 is CASRRQGAYYEQYF. The CDR3 DNA sequence: TGTGCCAGCAGACGACAGGGGGCATATTACGAGCAGTACTTC.